These T cell receptor beta chains were read from a single sample in a study of blood T cells in healthy people across ages. TCRdb re-called the 5' RACE reads through MiXCR, storing one row per CDR3 protein. The sample has some 690,000 distinct CDR3 sequences, about 24% seen once; the top ten hold 22%. Material: blood. The receptors stem from a man between 65 and 80 years old in good health. Both conserved end residues are part of each CDR3. The order of the fields is D gene, clone size, J gene, V gene, CDR3 protein, CDR3 DNA. D genes are given only for firm matches. Some rows have no size entry. The others give once, few or many, or a class for an expanded clone.

TRBD1 | - | TRBJ2-7 | TRBV10-3 | CAINTGTGPYERYF | TGTGCCATCAACACCGGGACAGGCCCCTACGAGCGGTACTTC
- | - | TRBJ2-3 | TRBV7-2 | CASSLAAGGPTDTQYF | TGTGCCAGCAGCTTAGCCGCCGGCGGACCAACAGATACGCAGTATTTT
- | few | TRBJ2-3 | TRBV5-1 | CASSLLGGTGGTDTQYF | TGCGCCAGCAGCTTGCTAGGTGGGACTGGCGGCACAGATACGCAGTATTTT
TRBD2 | few | TRBJ2-5 | TRBV3-1 | CASSQGTSRQETQYF | TGTGCCAGCAGCCAAGGGACTAGCCGTCAAGAGACCCAGTACTTC
TRBD2 | - | TRBJ2-1 | TRBV14 | CASSQLLGLAGGGEQFF | TGTGCCAGCAGCCAACTATTAGGACTAGCGGGAGGTGGTGAGCAGTTCTTC
- | - | TRBJ2-5 | TRBV9 | CASSPGGHSETQYF | TGTGCCAGCAGCCCCGGGGGCCACTCTGAGACCCAGTACTTC
TRBD1 | - | TRBJ2-3 | TRBV11-2 | CASSSRDRAGTDTQYF | TGTGCCAGCAGCTCCCGGGACAGGGCTGGCACAGATACGCAGTATTTT
- | few | TRBJ2-7 | TRBV6-6 | CASRTASTYEQYF | TGTGCCAGCAGGACAGCCTCGACCTACGAGCAGTACTTC
- | few | TRBJ1-4 | TRBV5-5 | CASSTASGTLNEKLFF | TGTGCCAGCAGCACAGCCTCCGGGACACTTAATGAAAAACTGTTTTTT
- | few | TRBJ2-7 | TRBV6-2/TRBV6-3 | CASSSPPIVEQYF | TGTGCCAGCAGTTCACCCCCAATAGTCGAGCAGTACTTC
TRBD2 | few | TRBJ2-5 | TRBV6-1 | CASRPGLGPQETQYF | TGTGCCAGCAGACCGGGACTAGGACCGCAAGAGACCCAGTACTTC
- | few | TRBJ2-3 | TRBV7-9 | CASSWGVSTDTQYF | TGTGCCAGCAGCTGGGGGGTTAGCACAGATACGCAGTATTTT
- | few | TRBJ1-1 | TRBV7-6 | CASSSRHGTEAFF | TGTGCCAGCAGCTCCCGGCACGGCACTGAAGCTTTCTTT
TRBD2 | - | TRBJ2-7 | TRBV3-1 | CASSQDLAGSSYEQYF | TGTGCCAGCAGCCAAGACTTAGCGGGGTCCTCCTACGAGCAGTACTTC
- | - | TRBJ2-3 | TRBV4-1 | CASSLSWVPTDAQYF | TGCGCCAGCAGCCTTTCCTGGGTTCCCACAGATGCGCAGTATTTT
- | few | TRBJ2-1 | TRBV6-5 | CASSYRQTLAGNEQFF | TGTGCCAGCAGTTACAGGCAGACCCTTGCCGGGAATGAGCAGTTCTTC
- | few | TRBJ1-1 | TRBV18 | CASSLGNRQTEAFF | TGTGCCAGCTCACTTGGGAATCGACAGACTGAAGCTTTCTTT
- | - | TRBJ1-3 | TRBV6-1 | CASSEERYSGNTIYF | TGTGCCAGCAGTGAAGAGAGGTACTCTGGAAACACCATATATTTT
- | few | TRBJ2-1 | TRBV11-3 | CASSLGAAGGLWEDNEQFF | TGTGCCAGCAGCTTGGGGGCGGCCGGCGGCCTCTGGGAAGACAATGAGCAGTTCTTC
- | - | TRBJ2-6 | TRBV28 | CASSSREGRSGANVLTF | TGTGCCAGCAGTTCCCGGGAAGGCCGCTCTGGGGCCAACGTCCTGACTTTC
- | - | TRBJ2-7 | TRBV3-1 | CASSQGMMSGVYF | TGTGCCAGCAGCCAAGGGATGATGTCGGGGGTATACTTC
TRBD1 | few | TRBJ1-2 | TRBV20-1 | CSARDRRGPNYGYTF | TGCAGTGCTAGAGATCGCAGGGGGCCTAACTATGGCTACACCTTC
TRBD1 | - | TRBJ1-2 | TRBV15 | CATSSPGQGYGYTF | TGTGCCACCAGCAGCCCGGGACAGGGCTATGGCTACACCTTC
TRBD1 | - | TRBJ1-2 | TRBV5-1 | CASSPGTGTSRGYTF | TGCGCCAGCAGCCCGGGGACAGGGACCTCTCGAGGCTACACCTTC
- | - | TRBJ2-3 | TRBV7-2 | CASSPRTRSLDTQYF | TGTGCCAGCAGCCCACGGACTCGTTCGTTGGATACGCAGTATTTT